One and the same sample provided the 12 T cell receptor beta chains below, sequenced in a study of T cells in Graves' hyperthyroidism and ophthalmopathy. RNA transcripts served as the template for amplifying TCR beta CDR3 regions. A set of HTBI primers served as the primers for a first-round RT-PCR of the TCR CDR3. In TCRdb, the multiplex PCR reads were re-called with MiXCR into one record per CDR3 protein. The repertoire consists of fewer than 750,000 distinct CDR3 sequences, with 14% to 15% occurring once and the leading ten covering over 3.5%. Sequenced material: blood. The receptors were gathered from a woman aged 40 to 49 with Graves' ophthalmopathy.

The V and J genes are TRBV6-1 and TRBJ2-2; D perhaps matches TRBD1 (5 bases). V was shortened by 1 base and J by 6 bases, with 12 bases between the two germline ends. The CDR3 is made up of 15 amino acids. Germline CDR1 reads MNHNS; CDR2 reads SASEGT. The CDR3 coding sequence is TGTGCCAGCAGTGAAGTTCCAGGGCCCGCCGGGGAGCTGTTTTTT. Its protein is CASSEVPGPAGELFF.

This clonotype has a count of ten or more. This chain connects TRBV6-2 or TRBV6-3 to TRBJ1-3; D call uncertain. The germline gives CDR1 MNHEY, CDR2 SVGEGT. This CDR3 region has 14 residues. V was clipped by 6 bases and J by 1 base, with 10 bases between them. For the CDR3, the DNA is TGTGCCAGCAGGCTACCAGGATCTGGAAACACCATATATTTT. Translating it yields CASRLPGSGNTIYF.

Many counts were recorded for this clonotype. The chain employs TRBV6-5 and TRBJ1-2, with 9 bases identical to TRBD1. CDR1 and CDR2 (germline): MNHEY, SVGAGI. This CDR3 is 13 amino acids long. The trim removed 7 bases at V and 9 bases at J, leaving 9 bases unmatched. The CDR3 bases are TGTGCCAGCAACGCGGGACAGGGTATGAGCTACACCTTC. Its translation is CASNAGQGMSYTF.

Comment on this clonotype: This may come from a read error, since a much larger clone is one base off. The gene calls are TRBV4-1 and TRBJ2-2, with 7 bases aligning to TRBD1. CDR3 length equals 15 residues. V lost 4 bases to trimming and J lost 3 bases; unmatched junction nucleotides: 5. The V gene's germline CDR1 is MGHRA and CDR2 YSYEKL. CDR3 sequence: CASSPTGWDTGELFF. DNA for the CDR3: TGCGCCAGCAGCCCGACAGGGTGGGACACCGGGGAGCTGTTTTTT.

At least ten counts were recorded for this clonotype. CDR3 amino acids: CASSLETSSGELFF. Written as DNA, the CDR3 is TGTGCCAGCAGTCTTGAGACTAGCAGCGGGGAGCTGTTTTTT. The rearrangement links TRBV6-1 to TRBJ2-2, with 7 positions matching TRBD2. CDR1 MNHNS and CDR2 SASEGT come from the germline V gene. V lost 5 bases, J lost 7 bases, and 7 bases stayed unmatched. There are 14 residues in the CDR3.

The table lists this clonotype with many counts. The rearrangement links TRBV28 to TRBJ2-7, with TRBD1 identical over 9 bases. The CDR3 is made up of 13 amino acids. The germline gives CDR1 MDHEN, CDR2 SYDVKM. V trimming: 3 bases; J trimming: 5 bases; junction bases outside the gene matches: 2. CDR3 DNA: TGTGCCAGCAGTTTTAACAGGGGGCACGAGCAGTACTTC. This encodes CASSFNRGHEQYF.

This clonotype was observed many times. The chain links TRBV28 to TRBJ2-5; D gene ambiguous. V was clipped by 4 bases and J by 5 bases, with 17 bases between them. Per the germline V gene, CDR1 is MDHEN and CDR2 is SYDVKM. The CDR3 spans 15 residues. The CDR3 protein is CASSSAPLVSETQYF. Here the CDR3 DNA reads TGTGCCAGCAGTTCCGCCCCGTTAGTTTCTGAGACCCAGTACTTC.

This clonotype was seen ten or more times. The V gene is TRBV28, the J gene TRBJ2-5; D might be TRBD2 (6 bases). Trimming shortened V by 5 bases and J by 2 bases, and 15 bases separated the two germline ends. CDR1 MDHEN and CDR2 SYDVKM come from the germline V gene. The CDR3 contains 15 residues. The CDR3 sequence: CASSPPAGGQETQYF. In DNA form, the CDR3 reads TGTGCCAGCAGTCCCCCCGCCGGAGGGCAAGAGACCCAGTACTTC. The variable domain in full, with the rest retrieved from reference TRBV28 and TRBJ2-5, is DVKVTQSSRYLVKRTGEKVFLECVQDMDHENMFWYRQDPGLGLRLIYFSYDVKMKEKGDIPEGYSVSREKKERFSLILESASTNQTSMYLCASSPPAGGQETQYFGPGTRLLVL.

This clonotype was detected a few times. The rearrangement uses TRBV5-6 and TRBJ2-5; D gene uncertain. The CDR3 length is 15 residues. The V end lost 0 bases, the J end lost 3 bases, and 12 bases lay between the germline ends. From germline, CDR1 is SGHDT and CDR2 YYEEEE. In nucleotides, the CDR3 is TGTGCCAGCAGCTTGGAAGTTGATGGGGAAGAGACCCAGTACTTC. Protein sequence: CASSLEVDGEETQYF.

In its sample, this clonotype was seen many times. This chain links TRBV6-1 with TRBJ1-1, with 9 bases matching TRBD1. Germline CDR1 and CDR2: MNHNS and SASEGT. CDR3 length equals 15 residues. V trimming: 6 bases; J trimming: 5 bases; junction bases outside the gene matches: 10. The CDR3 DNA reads TGTGCCAGCAGGCATACAGGGGGCTTAGGGACTGAAGCTTTCTTT. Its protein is CASRHTGGLGTEAFF.

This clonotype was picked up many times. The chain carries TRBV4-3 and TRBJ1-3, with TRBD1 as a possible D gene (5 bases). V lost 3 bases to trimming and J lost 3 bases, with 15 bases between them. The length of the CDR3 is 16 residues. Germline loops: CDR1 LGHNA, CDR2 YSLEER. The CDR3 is CASSQTSRVFGNTIYF. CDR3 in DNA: TGCGCCAGCAGCCAGACCTCCAGGGTATTTGGAAACACCATATATTTT.

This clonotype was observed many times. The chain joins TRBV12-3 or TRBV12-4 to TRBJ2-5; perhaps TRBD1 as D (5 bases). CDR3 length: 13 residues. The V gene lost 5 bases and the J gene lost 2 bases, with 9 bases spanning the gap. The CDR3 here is CASSKDNQETQYF. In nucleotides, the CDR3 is TGTGCCAGCAGTAAGGACAATCAAGAGACCCAGTACTTC.